A single sample gave rise to the 23 T cell receptor beta chains below, sequenced in a study of siplizumab effects on memory and regulatory T cells. Some clones are missing from TCRdb's copy, which holds only in-frame ones; the method was immunoSEQ multiplex PCR. The data hold 100,000 or so clones, with just under 95% observed a single time. What was sequenced was non-Treg CD4+ T cells sorted from blood. These receptors were collected from a human donor in good health.

CDR3 in DNA: TGTGCCAGTAGTATGAGGACACCTGGAAAGTACGAGCAGTACTTC. It translates to CASSMRTPGKYEQYF. This sequence joins TRBV19 and TRBJ2-7; D is perhaps TRBD1 (5 bases). The germline V and J ends were trimmed by 3 bases and 4 bases, with 16 bases remaining between them. There are 15 residues in the CDR3. CDR1 and CDR2 from the germline V gene are LNHDA and SQIVND (reference sequence).

This chain links TRBV2 with TRBJ2-3; no clear D. With 6 bases removed from V and 5 bases from J, the gap between germline ends came to 6 bases. Germline V CDR1 and CDR2: SNHLY, FYNNEI. The CDR3 runs to 11 residues. CDR3 nucleotide sequence: TGTGCCAGCAGCCTGAAAGATACGCAGTATTTT. Protein sequence: CASSLKDTQYF. Variable domain in full (rest from reference TRBV2 and TRBJ2-3): EPEVTQTPSHQVTQMGQEVILRCVPISNHLYFYWYRQILGQKVEFLVSFYNNEISEKSEIFDDQFSVERPDGSNFTLKIRSTKLEDSAMYFCASSLKDTQYFGPGTRLTVL.

V is TRBV4-1 and J is TRBJ1-3; the D gene is possibly TRBD1 (5 bases). Germline-derived CDR1 and CDR2 are MGHRA and YSYEKL. V was trimmed by 4 bases and J by 0 bases, leaving 16 bases between them. CDR3 size: 17 residues. As DNA, the CDR3 is TGCGCCAGCAGCCCCTGGGACTCTCAGAGCTCTGGAAACACCATATATTTT. Residues: CASSPWDSQSSGNTIYF.

This clone was seen a single time. This rearrangement joins TRBV12-5 to TRBJ2-1; tentatively, D is TRBD1 (5 bases). The CDR3 covers 16 residues. The V gene's germline CDR1 is LGHNT and CDR2 FRNRAP. With 5 bases removed from V and 4 bases from J, the gap between germline ends came to 18 bases. For the CDR3, the DNA is TGTGCTAGTGGTACAATCCCGTCAGGGAATTACAATGAGCAGTTCTTC. Protein sequence: CASGTIPSGNYNEQFF.

The J gene is TRBJ1-5, the V gene TRBV10-3; D is unclear. From germline, CDR1 is ENHRY and CDR2 SYGVKD. Trimming stripped 0 bases from V and 6 bases from J, with 3 bases between. This CDR3 is built from 12 residues. CDR3 sequence (DNA): TGTGCCATCAGTGAGTCCCTTCAGCCCCAGCATTTT. Translated, it gives CAISESLQPQHF.

The chain employs TRBV19 and TRBJ1-1; 7 bases are a match to TRBD1. This CDR3 has 14 residues. In germline, CDR1 is LNHDA, CDR2 SQIVND (reference sequence). V gave up 2 bases and J gave up 0 bases; unmatched junction bases: 0. CDR3 region: CASSITGVNTEAFF. For the CDR3, the DNA is TGTGCCAGTAGTATAACAGGGGTGAACACTGAAGCTTTCTTT.

V gene TRBV5-1 combines with J gene TRBJ2-2, with 10 bases matching TRBD2. The trim removed 3 bases at V and 1 base at J, leaving 6 bases unmatched. Germline V gene data show CDR1 as SGHRS and CDR2 as YFSETQ. This CDR3 has 17 amino acids. CDR3 bases: TGCGCCAGCAGCTGGGATACTAGCGGGATGAACACCGGGGAGCTGTTTTTT. This codes for CASSWDTSGMNTGELFF.

This clone was recorded once. This rearrangement joins TRBV11-3 to TRBJ2-2, with TRBD1 matching 7 bases. Per the germline V gene, CDR1 is SGHNT and CDR2 is YENEEA. Germline trimming cut 2 bases from V and 6 bases from J; bases unmatched to any gene: 3. The CDR3 loop spans 14 amino acids. In nucleotides, the CDR3 is TGTGCCAGCAGCTTACACAGGGGTGCCGGGGAGCTGTTTTTT. Translating gives CASSLHRGAGELFF.

The V and J genes are TRBV7-3 and TRBJ1-3, with D hard to call. V gave up 5 bases and J gave up 0 bases, with 11 bases separating them. CDR1 and CDR2 from the germline V gene are SGHTA and FQGTGA. The CDR3 spans 15 residues. The CDR3 bases are TGTGCCAGCAGCCGAGGGCCTTCCTCTGGAAACACCATATATTTT. This translates into CASSRGPSSGNTIYF.

The gene calls are TRBV6-4 and TRBJ2-5; 9 bases agree with TRBD2. Germline assignment: CDR1 MRHNA and CDR2 SNTAGT. The CDR3 runs 16 residues. J gave up 7 bases and V 4 bases, and 13 bases lay outside the gene matches. The CDR3 DNA sequence: TGTGCCAGCAGTGTTTGCGGGAGGGCCCCCAGAGGGACCCAGTACTTC. The encoded protein is CASSVCGRAPRGTQYF.

V usage is TRBV5-6 and J usage is TRBJ2-5; the match to TRBD1 covers 7 bases. The V gene's germline CDR1 is SGHDT and CDR2 YYEEEE. The V and J ends lost 2 bases and 3 bases, in that order; junction bases with no gene match: 1. The CDR3 has 13 residues. The CDR3 DNA follows: TGTGCCAGCAGCTTCAGGGGGAAAGAGACCCAGTACTTC. Its translation: CASSFRGKETQYF.

V usage is TRBV10-2 and J usage is TRBJ1-5; D unclear. V was cut by 0 bases and J by 3 bases, with 6 bases left in between. The CDR3 extends over 14 amino acids. Per germline, CDR1 WSHSY and CDR2 SAAADI. Here the CDR3 DNA reads TGCGCCAGCAGTGAGTCGGCGGCCAATCAGCCCCAGCATTTT. Protein: CASSESAANQPQHF.

The chain recombines TRBV19 with TRBJ1-2, with TRBD1 as a possible D gene (5 bases). Germline CDR1 is LNHDA and CDR2 is SQIVND (reference sequence). Trimming left V 3 bases short and J 8 bases short, with 10 bases between. The CDR3 has 12 residues. The CDR3 loop is CASSIRDAGYTF. The CDR3 nucleotides read TGTGCCAGTAGTATCAGGGATGCGGGCTACACCTTC.

V usage is TRBV29-1 and J usage is TRBJ2-1; possibly TRBD1 for D (5 bases). Germline CDR1 is SQVTM and CDR2 is ANQGSEA. The ends were cut back, 3 bases at V and 5 bases at J, with 14 bases in the middle. This CDR3 has 14 amino acids. CDR3 DNA sequence: TGCAGCGTTGAGGTTTCGGGCAGGGACAATGAGCAGTTCTTC. Its translation: CSVEVSGRDNEQFF.

The rearrangement joins TRBV30 to TRBJ1-2; 7 nucleotides align to TRBD1. Per the germline V gene, CDR1 is GTSNPN and CDR2 is SVGIG (reference sequence). V dropped 0 bases and J dropped 8; count of bases not matched to a gene: 6. The CDR3 sequence is 13 residues long. In DNA, the CDR3 is TGTGCCTGGAGTGTTGACAGGGAAAAGGGCTACACCTTC. This gives the protein CAWSVDREKGYTF. The full variable domain, its missing parts supplied by reference TRBV30 and TRBJ1-2, is SQTIHQWPATLVQPVGSPLSLECTVEGTSNPNLYWYRQAAGRGLQLLFYSVGIGQISSEVPQNLSASRPQDRQFILSSKKLLLSDSGFYLCAWSVDREKGYTFGSGTRLTVV.

This chain connects TRBV29-1 to TRBJ1-2, with TRBD1 matching 7 bases. Germline CDR1 is SQVTM and CDR2 is ANQGSEA. V shed 6 bases, J shed 14 bases, and the junction held 21 bases outside the gene matches. This CDR3 is 14 amino acids long. The CDR3 protein is CSVGRRTLEQGITF. In DNA form, the CDR3 reads TGCAGCGTCGGACGACGAACCCTAGAACAGGGGATTACCTTC.

The rearrangement links TRBV7-3 to TRBJ2-7; no clear D gene. The CDR3 has 13 residues. Looked up from germline, CDR1 is SGHTA and CDR2 is FQGTGA. V lost 5 bases to trimming and J lost 0 bases, with 8 bases between them. CDR3 coding DNA: TGTGCCAGCAGCCCCATGTCCTCCTACGAGCAGTACTTC. The encoded protein is CASSPMSSYEQYF.

The genes are TRBV28 and TRBJ2-7; TRBD2 agrees at 13 bases. Trimming at V came to 5 bases and at J to 9 bases, leaving 13 bases not matched to a gene. Germline CDR1 MDHEN, CDR2 SYDVKM. The CDR3 totals 16 residues. The CDR3 DNA reads as TGTGCCAGCAGTATATTTGGGACTAGCGGGGCCTGGGGGCAGTACTTC. Translating it yields CASSIFGTSGAWGQYF.

The rearrangement uses TRBV29-1 and TRBJ2-1; D may be TRBD1 (6 bases). The CDR3 is 16 residues long. V lost 2 bases and J lost 1, with 15 bases in between. Germline V lookup: CDR1 SQVTM, CDR2 ANQGSEA. Here the CDR3 reads CSVENRVGASYNEQFF. In DNA, the CDR3 is TGCAGCGTTGAAAATAGGGTGGGGGCGTCCTACAATGAGCAGTTCTTC.

The gene calls are TRBV7-8 and TRBJ2-1; no clear D. Trimming took 2 bases from V and 6 from J, leaving 5 bases between them. The CDR3 loop spans 12 amino acids. Germline CDR1 SGHVS, CDR2 FQNEAQ. The CDR3 protein is CASSLYLNEQFF. CDR3 bases: TGTGCCAGCAGCTTATACCTCAATGAGCAGTTCTTC. Complete variable domain (other parts from reference TRBV7-8 and TRBJ2-1): GAGVSQSPRYKVAKRGQDVALRCDPISGHVSLFWYQQALGQGPEFLTYFQNEAQLDKSGLPSDRFFAERPEGSVSTLKIQRTQQEDSAVYLCASSLYLNEQFFGPGTRLTVL.

This clone was detected only once. CDR3 protein: CASSAAGVTGELFF. CDR3 bases: TGTGCCAGCAGTGCCGCGGGAGTCACCGGGGAGCTGTTTTTT. This chain links TRBV2 with TRBJ2-2; TRBD2 matches 7 bases. The CDR3 totals 14 residues. The V and J ends lost 4 bases and 4 bases, in that order; junction bases with no gene match: 3. Germline lookup yields CDR1 SNHLY and CDR2 FYNNEI.

This clone showed up just once. The V call is TRBV6-6, the J call TRBJ1-4; D call uncertain. There are 13 residues in the CDR3. Between the trimmed V and J ends, which lost 7 bases and 5 bases, there was a span of 11 bases. Germline V gene sequence: CDR1 MNHNY, CDR2 SVGAGI (reference sequence). The CDR3 loop is CASTYRANEKLFF. The CDR3, as DNA: TGTGCCAGCACATACCGGGCAAATGAAAAACTGTTTTTT.

The CDR3 DNA reads TGCAGCGTTGAATTCACTGGGGAGACCCAGTACTTC. Its translation is CSVEFTGETQYF. This chain uses TRBV29-1 with TRBJ2-5, with unresolved D. Germline CDR1 SQVTM, CDR2 ANQGSEA. This CDR3 region has 12 residues. V was shortened by 2 bases and J by 5 bases, with 9 bases between the two germline ends.